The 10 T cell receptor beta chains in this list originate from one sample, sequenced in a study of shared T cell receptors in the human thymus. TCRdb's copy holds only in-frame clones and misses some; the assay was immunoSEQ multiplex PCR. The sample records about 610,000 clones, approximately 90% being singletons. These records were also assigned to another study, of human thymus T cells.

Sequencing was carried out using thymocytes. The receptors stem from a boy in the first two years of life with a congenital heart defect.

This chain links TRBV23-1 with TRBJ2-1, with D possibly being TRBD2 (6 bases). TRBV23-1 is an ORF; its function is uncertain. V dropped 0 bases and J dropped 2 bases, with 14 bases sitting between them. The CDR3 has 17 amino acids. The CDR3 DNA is TGCGCCAGCAGTCAATCGCAGGGAGGACCAACCTACAATGAGCAGTTCTTC. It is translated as CASSQSQGGPTYNEQFF.

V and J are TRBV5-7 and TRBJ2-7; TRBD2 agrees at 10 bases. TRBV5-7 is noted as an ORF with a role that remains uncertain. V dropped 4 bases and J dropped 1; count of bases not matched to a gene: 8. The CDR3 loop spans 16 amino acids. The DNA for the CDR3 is TGTGCCAGCAGCACCAACCGGACTAGCGGTTCCTACGAGCAGTACTTC. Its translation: CASSTNRTSGSYEQYF.

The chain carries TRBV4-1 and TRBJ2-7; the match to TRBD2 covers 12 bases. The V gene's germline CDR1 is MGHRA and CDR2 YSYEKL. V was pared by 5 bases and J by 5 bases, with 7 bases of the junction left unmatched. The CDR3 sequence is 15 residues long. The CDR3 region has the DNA TGCGCCAGCAGCAAACTAGCGGGAGGAATCCACGAGCAGTACTTC. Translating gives CASSKLAGGIHEQYF.

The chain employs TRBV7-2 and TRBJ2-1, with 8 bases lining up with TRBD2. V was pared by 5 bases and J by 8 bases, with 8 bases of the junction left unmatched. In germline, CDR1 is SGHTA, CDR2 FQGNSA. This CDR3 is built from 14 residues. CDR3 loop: CASSPVAGRDEQFF. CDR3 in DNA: TGTGCCAGCAGCCCTGTAGCGGGACGGGATGAGCAGTTCTTC.

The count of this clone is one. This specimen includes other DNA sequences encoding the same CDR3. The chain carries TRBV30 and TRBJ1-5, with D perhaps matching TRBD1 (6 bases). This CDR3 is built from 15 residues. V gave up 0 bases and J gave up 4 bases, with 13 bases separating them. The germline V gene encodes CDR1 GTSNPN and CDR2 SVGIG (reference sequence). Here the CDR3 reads CAWSVRGGGNQPQHF. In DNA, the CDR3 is TGTGCCTGGAGTGTACGAGGGGGGGGGAATCAGCCCCAGCATTTT.

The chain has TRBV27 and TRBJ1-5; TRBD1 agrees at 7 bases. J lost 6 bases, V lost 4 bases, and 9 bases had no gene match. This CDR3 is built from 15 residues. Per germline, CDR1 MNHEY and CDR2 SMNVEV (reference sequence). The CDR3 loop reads CASSSSDRVGQPQHF. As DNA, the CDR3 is TGTGCCAGCAGTTCCTCAGACAGGGTGGGTCAGCCCCAGCATTTT.

DNA for the CDR3: TGTGCCAGCAGCCTCAGGGGGATGTTGGGCTACACCTTC. Its protein is CASSLRGMLGYTF. The gene calls are TRBV28 and TRBJ1-2; 7 bases fit TRBD1. Per germline, CDR1 MDHEN and CDR2 SYDVKM. The length of the CDR3 is 13 residues. The V gene end was trimmed by 6 bases and the J gene end by 8 bases; junction bases not matched to a gene: 9.

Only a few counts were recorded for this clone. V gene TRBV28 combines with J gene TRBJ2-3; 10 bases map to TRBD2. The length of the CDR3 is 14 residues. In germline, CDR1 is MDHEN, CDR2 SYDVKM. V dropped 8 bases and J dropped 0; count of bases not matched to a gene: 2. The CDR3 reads CASRTSGSTDTQYF. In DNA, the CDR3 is TGTGCCAGCCGGACTAGCGGAAGCACAGATACGCAGTATTTT. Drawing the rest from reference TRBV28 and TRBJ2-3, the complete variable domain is DVKVTQSSRYLVKRTGEKVFLECVQDMDHENMFWYRQDPGLGLRLIYFSYDVKMKEKGDIPEGYSVSREKKERFSLILESASTNQTSMYLCASRTSGSTDTQYFGPGTRLTVL.

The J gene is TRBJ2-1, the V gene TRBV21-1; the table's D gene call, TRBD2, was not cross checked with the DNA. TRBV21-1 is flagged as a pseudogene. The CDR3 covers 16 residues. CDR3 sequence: CASSPTCRVLDNEQFF. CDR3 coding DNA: TGTGCCAGCAGCCCCACATGTAGAGTGCTAGACAATGAGCAGTTCTTC.

The CDR3 sequence is CSVDDRGFNYGYTF. The DNA of the CDR3 is TGCAGCGTTGACGACAGGGGCTTCAACTATGGCTACACCTTC. The rearrangement links TRBV29-1 to TRBJ1-2, with 8 bases fitting TRBD1. The CDR3 is 14 residues long. V shed 3 bases, J shed 2 bases, and the junction held 5 bases outside the gene matches. CDR1 is SQVTM, CDR2 ANQGSEA, per germline.